The entry below describes one TCR beta chain. The data were obtained in a study of T cells in tuberculosis. This table comes from immunoSEQ multiplex PCR, and its TCRdb copy is limited to in-frame clones, with some not included. In the table there are around 33,000 clones, roughly 90% of which are singletons. From germline, CDR1 is SGHNT and CDR2 YYREEE (reference sequence). V lost 2 bases to trimming and J lost 6 bases; unmatched junction nucleotides: 4. This CDR3 region has 14 residues. V is TRBV5-4 and J is TRBJ2-1; 8 positions agree with TRBD2. The sequence derives from a donor aged 10-29 years with latent tuberculosis or without tuberculosis infection. Some clones in this sample may be carry-over from other donors' samples. The sequencing input was PBMCs. DNA of the CDR3: TGTGCCAGCAGCTTTGGCGGGGGGCCCAATGAGCAGTTCTTC. As protein: CASSFGGGPNEQFF.